This is a list of T cell receptor beta chains from one sample in a study of blood T cell repertoires in COVID-19. The repertoire was sequenced with immunoSEQ multiplex PCR; TCRdb's copy has only in-frame clones and lacks some. Counted here are approximately 150,000 clones, approximately 89% occurring once; the ten biggest clones make up about 1.5%. Sample: peripheral blood. These receptors came from a human donor in a cohort sampled during active COVID-19. Each CDR3 is given with its conserved first and last residue. The D gene is left open where the match is weak. Clone size is stated in some rows and not others, as once, few, many or a class when expanded.

cdr3_length j_call d_call v_call clone_size cdr3_aa cdr3_nt
14 TRBJ2-7 . TRBV5-1 . CASSPSGSSYEQYF TGCGCCAGCAGCCCCAGCGGAAGCTCCTACGAGCAGTACTTC
14 TRBJ1-4 . TRBV29-1 . CSVAATSTNEKLFF TGCAGCGTCGCCGCCACTTCAACTAATGAAAAACTGTTTTTT
17 TRBJ2-3 . TRBV7-2 . CASSVVQGAGTTDTQYF TGTGCCAGCAGCGTCGTACAGGGCGCCGGGACCACAGATACGCAGTATTTT
17 TRBJ2-3 . TRBV19 . CASSIDPWSGVADTQYF TGTGCCAGTAGTATAGATCCCTGGTCAGGGGTTGCAGATACGCAGTATTTT
12 TRBJ1-1 . TRBV2 . CASSNGNTEAFF TGTGCCAGCTCTAATGGTAACACTGAAGCTTTCTTT
15 TRBJ2-3 TRBD2 TRBV9 . CASSGSGTSLDTQYF TGTGCCAGCAGCGGATCCGGGACTAGTCTGGATACGCAGTATTTT
15 TRBJ1-4 . TRBV5-5 . CASSWGRRGGEKLFF TGTGCCAGCAGCTGGGGAAGGAGGGGCGGTGAAAAACTGTTTTTT
15 TRBJ1-5 . TRBV6-5 . CASSPQTVRVQPQHF TGTGCCAGCAGTCCCCAAACGGTCCGGGTCCAGCCCCAGCATTTT
16 TRBJ1-1 . TRBV7-2 . CASSPPVLGASYEAFF TGTGCCAGCAGCCCCCCCGTGTTGGGGGCGAGCTATGAAGCTTTCTTT
14 TRBJ2-5 . TRBV5-1 once CASSLGLVQETQYF TGCGCCAGCAGCTTGGGACTTGTGCAAGAGACCCAGTACTTC